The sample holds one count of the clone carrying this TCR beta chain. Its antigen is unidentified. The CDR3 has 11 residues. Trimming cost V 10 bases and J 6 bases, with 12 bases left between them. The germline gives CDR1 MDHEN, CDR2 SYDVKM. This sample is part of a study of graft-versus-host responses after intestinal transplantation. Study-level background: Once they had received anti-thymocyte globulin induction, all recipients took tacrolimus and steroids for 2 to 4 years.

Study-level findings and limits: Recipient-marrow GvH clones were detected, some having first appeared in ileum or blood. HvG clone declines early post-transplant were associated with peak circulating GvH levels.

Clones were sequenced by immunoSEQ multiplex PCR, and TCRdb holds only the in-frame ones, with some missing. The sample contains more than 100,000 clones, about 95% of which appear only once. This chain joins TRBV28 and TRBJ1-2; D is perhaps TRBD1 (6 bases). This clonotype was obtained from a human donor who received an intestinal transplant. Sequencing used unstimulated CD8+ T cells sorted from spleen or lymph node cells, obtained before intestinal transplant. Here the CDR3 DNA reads TGTGCCACGTGGGGGGCTGATGGCTACACCTTC. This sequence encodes CATWGADGYTF.